This is a list of T cell receptor beta chains from one sample in a study of identical twins. TCRdb processed the 5' RACE reads anew with MiXCR; each CDR3 protein has one entry. The repertoire holds 400,000 to 550,000 distinct CDR3 sequences, with approximately 14% as singletons. These same data were also listed under a study on yellow fever vaccine responses in identical twins.

The sample comprised CD4+ T cells sorted from blood. These receptors originate from a woman aged 18-30 years in good health. Each CDR3 is given with its conserved first and last residue. D genes are given only for firm matches.

D gene,J gene,V gene,CDR3 protein
TRBD2,TRBJ2-3,TRBV3-1,CASSSRTSGGYTQYF
TRBD1,TRBJ1-5,TRBV5-5,CASSLGDRHNQPQHF
NA,TRBJ2-3,TRBV6-1,CASTHTTGGLVDTQYF
NA,TRBJ1-3,TRBV14,CASSQDGVGGNTIYF
TRBD2,TRBJ2-1,TRBV5-1,CASSFRAGGAYNEQFF
NA,TRBJ2-7,TRBV29-1,CSVRFRDGPYEQYF
TRBD2,TRBJ2-5,TRBV6-5,CASSYGPGGPRETQYF
TRBD1,TRBJ2-1,TRBV19,CASSADRGFYNEQFF
TRBD1,TRBJ2-7,TRBV27,CASRSTGQPSGPPYEQYF
NA,TRBJ2-7,TRBV11-2,CASRGTGGRAYEQYF
NA,TRBJ2-7,TRBV4-1,CASSHDGSSYEQYF
NA,TRBJ2-7,TRBV7-9,CASSLMDYVYEQYF
TRBD2,TRBJ2-7,TRBV7-9,CASSPGLADYEQYF
TRBD2,TRBJ2-7,TRBV6-1,CASSASGRAAEQYF
TRBD2,TRBJ2-2,TRBV29-1,CSLSGDTGELFF
NA,TRBJ2-7,TRBV20-1,CSARDPATAYEQYF
NA,TRBJ2-7,TRBV12-3/TRBV12-4,CASSSRTGDSYEQYF
NA,TRBJ2-6,TRBV7-2,CASSTPRTGANVLTF
TRBD1,TRBJ2-7,TRBV5-1,CASSLGLTGDHEQYF
NA,TRBJ2-1,TRBV29-1,CSVEMRSREQFF
TRBD2,TRBJ2-3,TRBV7-6,CASSPGTSGSGDTQYF
NA,TRBJ2-2,TRBV6-1,CASRTTRATGELFF
NA,TRBJ2-1,TRBV20-1,CSAREGGPYNEQFF
TRBD2,TRBJ2-5,TRBV5-6,CASSTPGGGAETQYF
NA,TRBJ1-5,TRBV12-3/TRBV12-4,CASSNGGDQPQHF
TRBD2,TRBJ2-5,TRBV4-3,CASSQGLAGVEETQYF
NA,TRBJ1-3,TRBV10-3,CAISETRTSGNTIYF
TRBD1,TRBJ1-2,TRBV7-9,CASSLAGTGVFYGYTF
TRBD1,TRBJ2-1,TRBV28,CASSLSPRTGANNEQFF
NA,TRBJ2-3,TRBV10-2,CASSGGKGYRVTDTQYF
NA,TRBJ1-2,TRBV19,CASSNGALYGYTF
NA,TRBJ2-7,TRBV27,CASSLGRGKGYEQYF
TRBD2,TRBJ2-7,TRBV3-1,CASSRTSGRGYEQYF
NA,TRBJ2-7,TRBV3-1,CASSHLGRHATDYSSYEQYF
NA,TRBJ2-3,TRBV12-3/TRBV12-4,CASSQRGRTDTQYF
NA,TRBJ1-1,TRBV19,CASSIDGGKAGEAFF
NA,TRBJ2-3,TRBV20-1,CSAPSTDTQYF
NA,TRBJ2-7,TRBV29-1,CSVLAGYEQYF
NA,TRBJ2-7,TRBV6-2/TRBV6-3,CASILRGIPGRVPEQYF
NA,TRBJ1-2,TRBV3-1,CASSQGVGARRGYTF
NA,TRBJ2-7,TRBV19,CASSMTNYEQYF
TRBD2,TRBJ2-7,TRBV29-1,CSVRGRAPYEQYF
NA,TRBJ2-7,TRBV2,CASSESMWEQYF
TRBD2,TRBJ2-1,TRBV6-4,CASSVLGGVGEQFF
NA,TRBJ1-1,TRBV7-2,CASSLAQGGNEAFF
NA,TRBJ1-5,TRBV19,CASSQTGYNQPQHF